This paragraph covers one T cell receptor beta chain sequence. This sample stems from a study of blood T cell repertoires in COVID-19. Study background: The United States, Italy and Spain were the sources of the acute and convalescent COVID-19 samples. Sources were T cells, B-cell-depleted T cells, or PBMCs; the material itself was cDNA or gDNA.

In the source study's methods: Amplified reference gene primers provided the basis for estimating nucleated cell counts. TCRdb's table, derived via immunoSEQ multiplex PCR, lists solely in-frame clones and lacks some. Clone size and the V and J calls come from that table; the DNA yielded D and trimming. This table has 150,000 to 200,000 clones, approximately 79% appearing once. The V end lost 6 bases, the J end lost 1 base, and 9 bases lay between the germline ends. Germline V CDR1 and CDR2: MNHEY, SVGAGI. This CDR3 is 13 amino acids long. The sequence was obtained from a man in his 60s with active or convalescent COVID-19. Sequencing was carried out using peripheral blood. The V and J genes are TRBV6-5 and TRBJ1-1; D gene uncertain. The CDR3 region is CASSREGNTEAFF. In nucleotides, the CDR3 is TGTGCCAGCAGCCGGGAAGGGAACACTGAAGCTTTCTTT.